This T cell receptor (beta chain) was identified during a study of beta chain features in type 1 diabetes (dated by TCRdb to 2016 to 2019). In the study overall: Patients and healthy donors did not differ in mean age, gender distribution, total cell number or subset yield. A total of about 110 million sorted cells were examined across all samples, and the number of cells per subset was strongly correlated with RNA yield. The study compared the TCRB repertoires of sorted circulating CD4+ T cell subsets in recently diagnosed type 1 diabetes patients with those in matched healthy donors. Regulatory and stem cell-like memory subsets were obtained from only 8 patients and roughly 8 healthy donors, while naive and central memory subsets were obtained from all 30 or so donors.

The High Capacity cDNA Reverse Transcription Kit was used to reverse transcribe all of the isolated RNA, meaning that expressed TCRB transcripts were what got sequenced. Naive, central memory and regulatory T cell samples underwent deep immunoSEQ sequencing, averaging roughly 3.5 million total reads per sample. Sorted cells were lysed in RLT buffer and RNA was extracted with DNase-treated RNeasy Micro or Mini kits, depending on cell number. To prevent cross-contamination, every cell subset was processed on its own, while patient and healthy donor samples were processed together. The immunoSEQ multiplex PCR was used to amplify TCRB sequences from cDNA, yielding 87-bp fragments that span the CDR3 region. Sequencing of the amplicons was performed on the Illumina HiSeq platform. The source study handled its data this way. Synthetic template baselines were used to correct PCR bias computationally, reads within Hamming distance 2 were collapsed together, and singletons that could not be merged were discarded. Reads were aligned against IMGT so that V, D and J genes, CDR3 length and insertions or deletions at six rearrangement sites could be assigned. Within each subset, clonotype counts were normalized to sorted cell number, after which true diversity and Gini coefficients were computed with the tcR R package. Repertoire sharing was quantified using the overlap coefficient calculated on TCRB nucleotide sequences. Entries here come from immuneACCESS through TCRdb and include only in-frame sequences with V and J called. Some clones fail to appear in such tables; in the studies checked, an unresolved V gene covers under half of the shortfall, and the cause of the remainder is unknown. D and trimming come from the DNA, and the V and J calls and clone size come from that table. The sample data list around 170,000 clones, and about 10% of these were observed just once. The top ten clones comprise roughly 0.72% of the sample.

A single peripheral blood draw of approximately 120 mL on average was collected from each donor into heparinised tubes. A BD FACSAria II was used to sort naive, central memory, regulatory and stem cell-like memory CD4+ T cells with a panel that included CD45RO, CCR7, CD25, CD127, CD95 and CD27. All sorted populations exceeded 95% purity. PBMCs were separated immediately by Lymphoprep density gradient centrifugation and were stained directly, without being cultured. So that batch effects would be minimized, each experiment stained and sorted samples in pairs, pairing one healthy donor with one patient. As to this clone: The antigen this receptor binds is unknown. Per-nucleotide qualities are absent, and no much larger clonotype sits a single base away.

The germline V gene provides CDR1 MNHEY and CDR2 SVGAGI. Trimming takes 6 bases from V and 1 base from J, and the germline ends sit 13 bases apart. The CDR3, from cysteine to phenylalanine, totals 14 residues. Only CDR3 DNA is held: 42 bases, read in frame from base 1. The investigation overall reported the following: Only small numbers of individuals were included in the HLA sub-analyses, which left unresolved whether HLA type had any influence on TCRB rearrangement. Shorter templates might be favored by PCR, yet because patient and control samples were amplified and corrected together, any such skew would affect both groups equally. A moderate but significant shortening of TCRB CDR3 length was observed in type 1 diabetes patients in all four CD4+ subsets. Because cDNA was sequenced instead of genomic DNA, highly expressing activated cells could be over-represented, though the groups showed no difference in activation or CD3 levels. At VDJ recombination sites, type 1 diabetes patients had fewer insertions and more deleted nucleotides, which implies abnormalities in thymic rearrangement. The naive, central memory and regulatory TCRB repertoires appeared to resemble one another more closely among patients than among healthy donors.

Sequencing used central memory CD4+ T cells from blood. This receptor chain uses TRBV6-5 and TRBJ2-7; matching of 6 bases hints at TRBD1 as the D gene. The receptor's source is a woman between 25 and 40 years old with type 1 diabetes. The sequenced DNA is TGTGCCAGCAGCCGGGACATAAATTCCTACGAGCAGTACTTC. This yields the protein CASSRDINSYEQYF.